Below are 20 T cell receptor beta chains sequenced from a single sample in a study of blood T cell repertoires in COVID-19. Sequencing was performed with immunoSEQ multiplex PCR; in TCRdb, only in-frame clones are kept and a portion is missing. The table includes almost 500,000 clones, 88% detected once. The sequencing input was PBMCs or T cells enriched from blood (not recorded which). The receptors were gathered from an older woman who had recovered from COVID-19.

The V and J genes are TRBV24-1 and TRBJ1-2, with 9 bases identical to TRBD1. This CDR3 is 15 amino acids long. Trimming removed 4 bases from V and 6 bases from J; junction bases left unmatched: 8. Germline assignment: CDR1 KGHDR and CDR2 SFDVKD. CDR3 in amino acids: CATSESGQGVDGYTF. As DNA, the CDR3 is TGTGCCACCAGTGAATCGGGACAGGGTGTAGATGGCTACACCTTC.

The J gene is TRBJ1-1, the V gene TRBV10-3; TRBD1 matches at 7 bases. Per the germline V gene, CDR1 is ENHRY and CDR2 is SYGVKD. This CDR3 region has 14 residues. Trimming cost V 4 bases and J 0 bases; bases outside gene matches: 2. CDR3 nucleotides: TGTGCCATCAGTGTAGGACAGGTGAACACTGAAGCTTTCTTT. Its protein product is CAISVGQVNTEAFF.

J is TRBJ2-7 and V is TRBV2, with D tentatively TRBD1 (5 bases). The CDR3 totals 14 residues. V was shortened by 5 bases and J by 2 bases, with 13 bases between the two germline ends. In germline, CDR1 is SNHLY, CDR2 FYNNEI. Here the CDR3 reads CASSNQGGPYEQYF. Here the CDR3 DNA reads TGTGCCAGCAGTAATCAGGGCGGTCCCTACGAGCAGTACTTC.

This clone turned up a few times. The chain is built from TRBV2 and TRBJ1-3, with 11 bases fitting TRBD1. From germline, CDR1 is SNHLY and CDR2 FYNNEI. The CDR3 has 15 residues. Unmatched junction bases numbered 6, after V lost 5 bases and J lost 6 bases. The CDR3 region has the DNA TGTGCCAGCAGTCTGGACAGGGGGCTTGAAAACACCATATATTTT. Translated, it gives CASSLDRGLENTIYF.

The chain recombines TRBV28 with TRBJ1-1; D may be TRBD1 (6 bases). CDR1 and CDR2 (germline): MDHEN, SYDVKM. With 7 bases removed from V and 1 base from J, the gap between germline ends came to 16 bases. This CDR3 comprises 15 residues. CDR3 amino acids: CASTEQGSKNTEAFF. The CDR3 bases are TGTGCCAGCACTGAACAGGGTTCAAAGAACACTGAAGCTTTCTTT. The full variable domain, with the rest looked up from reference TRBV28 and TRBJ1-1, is DVKVTQSSRYLVKRTGEKVFLECVQDMDHENMFWYRQDPGLGLRLIYFSYDVKMKEKGDIPEGYSVSREKKERFSLILESASTNQTSMYLCASTEQGSKNTEAFFGQGTRLTVV.

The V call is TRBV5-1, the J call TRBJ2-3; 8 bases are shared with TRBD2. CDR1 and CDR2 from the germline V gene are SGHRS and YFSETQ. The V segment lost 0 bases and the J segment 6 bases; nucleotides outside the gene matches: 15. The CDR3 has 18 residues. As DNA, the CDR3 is TGCGCCAGCAGCTTGGGCCCCTACCGGACTAGCAGCGAGGATACGCAGTATTTT. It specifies CASSLGPYRTSSEDTQYF.

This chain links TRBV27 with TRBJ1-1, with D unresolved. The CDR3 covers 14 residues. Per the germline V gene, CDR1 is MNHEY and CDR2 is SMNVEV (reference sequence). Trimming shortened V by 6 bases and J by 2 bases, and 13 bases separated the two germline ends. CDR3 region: CASRGAFRNTEAFF. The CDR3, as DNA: TGTGCCAGCAGAGGAGCCTTCCGAAACACTGAAGCTTTCTTT.

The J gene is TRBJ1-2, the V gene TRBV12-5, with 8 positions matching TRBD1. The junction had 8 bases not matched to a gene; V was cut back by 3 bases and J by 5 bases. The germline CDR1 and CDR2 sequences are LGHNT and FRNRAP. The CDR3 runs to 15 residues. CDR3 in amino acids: CASGFWGTGLYGYTF. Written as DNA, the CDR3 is TGTGCTAGTGGTTTTTGGGGGACAGGTCTATATGGCTACACCTTC.

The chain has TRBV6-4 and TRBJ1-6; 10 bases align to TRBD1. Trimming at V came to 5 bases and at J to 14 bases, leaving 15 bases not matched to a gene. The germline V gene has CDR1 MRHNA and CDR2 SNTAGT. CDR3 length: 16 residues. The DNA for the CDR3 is TGTGCCAGCAGTAGAGATGGACAGGGGGAATTTAAAACCCTCCACTTT. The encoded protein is CASSRDGQGEFKTLHF.

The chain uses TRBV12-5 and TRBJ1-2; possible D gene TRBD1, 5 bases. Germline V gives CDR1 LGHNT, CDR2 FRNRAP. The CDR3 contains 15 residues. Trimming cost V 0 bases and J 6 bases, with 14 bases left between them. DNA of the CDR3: TGTGCTAGTGGTTTGGTATGGGGGGTCGTGAATGGCTACACCTTC. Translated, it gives CASGLVWGVVNGYTF.

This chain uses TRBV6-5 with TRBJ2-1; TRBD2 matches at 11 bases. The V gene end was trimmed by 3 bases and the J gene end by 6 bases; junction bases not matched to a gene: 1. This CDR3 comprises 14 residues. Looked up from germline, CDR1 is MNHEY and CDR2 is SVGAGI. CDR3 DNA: TGTGCCAGCAGTTATAGCGGGGGGGCCAATGAGCAGTTCTTC. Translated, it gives CASSYSGGANEQFF.

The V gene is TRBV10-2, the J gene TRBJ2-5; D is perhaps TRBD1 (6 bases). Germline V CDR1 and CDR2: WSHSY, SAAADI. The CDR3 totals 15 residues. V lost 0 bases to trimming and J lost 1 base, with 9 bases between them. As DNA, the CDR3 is TGCGCCAGCAGTGAGTCGCGACAGGTCCAAGAGACCCAGTACTTC. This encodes CASSESRQVQETQYF.

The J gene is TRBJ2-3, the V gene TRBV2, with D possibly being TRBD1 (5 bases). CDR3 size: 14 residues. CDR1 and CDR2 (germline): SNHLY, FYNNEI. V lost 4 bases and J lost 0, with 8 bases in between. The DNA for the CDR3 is TGTGCCAGCAGTGGGCAGGGAAGCACAGATACGCAGTATTTT. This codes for CASSGQGSTDTQYF.

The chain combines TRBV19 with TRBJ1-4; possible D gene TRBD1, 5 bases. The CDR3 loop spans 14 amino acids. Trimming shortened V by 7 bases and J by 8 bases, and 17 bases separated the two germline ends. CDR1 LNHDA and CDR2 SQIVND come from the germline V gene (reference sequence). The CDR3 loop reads CASTPRGVGEKLFF. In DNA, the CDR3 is TGTGCCAGTACCCCTCGGGGGGTCGGGGAAAAACTGTTTTTT. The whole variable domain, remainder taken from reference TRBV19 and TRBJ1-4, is DGGITQSPKYLFRKEGQNVTLSCEQNLNHDAMYWYRQDPGQGLRLIYYSQIVNDFQKGDIAEGYSVSREKKESFPLTVTSAQKNPTAFYLCASTPRGVGEKLFFGSGTQLSVL.

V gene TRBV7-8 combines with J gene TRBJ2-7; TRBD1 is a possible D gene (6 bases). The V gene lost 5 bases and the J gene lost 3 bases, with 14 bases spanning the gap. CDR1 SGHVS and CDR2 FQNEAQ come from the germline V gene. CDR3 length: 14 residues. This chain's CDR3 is CASSAQGHYYEQYV. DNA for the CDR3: TGTGCCAGCAGCGCACAGGGCCACTACTACGAGCAGTACGTC.

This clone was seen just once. For the CDR3, the DNA is TGTGCCACCAGTGAGCCCGGGACTAGTTCTAATGAGCAGTTCTTC. Its protein is CATSEPGTSSNEQFF. The chain has TRBV24-1 and TRBJ2-1; 8 bases are a match to TRBD2. Losses at the gene ends were 4 bases for V and 7 bases for J; bases not matched to a gene: 8. From germline, CDR1 is KGHDR and CDR2 SFDVKD. The CDR3 contains 15 residues.

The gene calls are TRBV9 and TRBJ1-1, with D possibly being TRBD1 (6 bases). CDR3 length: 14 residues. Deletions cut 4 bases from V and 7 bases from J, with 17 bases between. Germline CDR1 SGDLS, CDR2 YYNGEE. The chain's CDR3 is CASSPWKGGNEAFF. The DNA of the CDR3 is TGTGCCAGCAGCCCCTGGAAAGGGGGAAATGAAGCTTTCTTT.

CDR3 DNA: TGTGCCAGCAGTGCGGACAGCGGATCAGCCACTAGTCGGGAAAAACTGTTTTTT. Translating gives CASSADSGSATSREKLFF. The chain has TRBV4-2 and TRBJ1-4; maybe TRBD1 (6 bases). Trimming removed 6 bases from V and 8 bases from J, with 28 bases in between. This CDR3 region has 18 residues. From germline, CDR1 is LGHNA and CDR2 YNFKEQ.

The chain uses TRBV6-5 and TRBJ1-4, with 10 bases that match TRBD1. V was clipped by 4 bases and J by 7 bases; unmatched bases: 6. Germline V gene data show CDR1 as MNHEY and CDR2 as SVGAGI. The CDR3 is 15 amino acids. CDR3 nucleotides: TGTGCCAGCAGTTTTGACAGGGGGCGCGGTGAAAAACTGTTTTTT. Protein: CASSFDRGRGEKLFF.

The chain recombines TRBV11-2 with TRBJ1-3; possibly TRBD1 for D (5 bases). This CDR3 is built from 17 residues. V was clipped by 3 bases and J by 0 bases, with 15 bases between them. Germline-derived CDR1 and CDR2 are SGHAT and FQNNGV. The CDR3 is CASSFTRGTSSGNTIYF. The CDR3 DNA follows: TGTGCCAGCAGCTTCACCCGCGGGACCAGCTCTGGAAACACCATATATTTT.